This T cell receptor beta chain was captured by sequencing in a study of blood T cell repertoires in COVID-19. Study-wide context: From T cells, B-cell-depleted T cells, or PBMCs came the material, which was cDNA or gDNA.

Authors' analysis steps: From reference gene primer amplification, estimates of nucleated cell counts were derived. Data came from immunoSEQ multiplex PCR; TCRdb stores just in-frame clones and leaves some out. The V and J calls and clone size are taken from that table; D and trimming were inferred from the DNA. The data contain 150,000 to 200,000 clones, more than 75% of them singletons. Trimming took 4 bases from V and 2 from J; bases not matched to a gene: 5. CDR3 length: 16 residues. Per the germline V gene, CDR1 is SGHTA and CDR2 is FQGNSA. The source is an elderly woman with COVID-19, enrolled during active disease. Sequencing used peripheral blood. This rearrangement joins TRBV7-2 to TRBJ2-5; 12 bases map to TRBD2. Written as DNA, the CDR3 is TGTGCCAGCAGCTCTGGACTAGCGGGACCTCAAGAGACCCAGTACTTC. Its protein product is CASSSGLAGPQETQYF.